This T cell receptor (beta chain) was captured in a study of blood T cell repertoires in COVID-19. Turning to the study itself: COVID-19 samples, acute and convalescent, were from the United States, Italy and Spain. PBMCs, B-cell-depleted T cells, or T cells were the source of the cDNA or gDNA that made up the material.

Authors' processing steps: Nucleated cell number was recorded as an estimate derived from reference gene primer amplification. Profiled with immunoSEQ multiplex PCR; TCRdb holds only in-frame clones, not every one. That table furnishes V, J and clone size, whereas the DNA furnished D and trimming. This table has roughly 260,000 clones, 88% appearing once. This clone came up once. The junction had 7 bases not matched to a gene; V was cut back by 3 bases and J by 7 bases. Germline-derived CDR1 and CDR2 are SGHRS and YFSETQ. The CDR3 length is 15 residues. The TCR sequence derives from a man aged 60-69 years who had recovered from COVID-19. V is TRBV5-1 and J is TRBJ1-6; 7 nucleotides match TRBD1. The sequenced material came from peripheral blood. The CDR3 DNA is TGCGCCAGCAGCTCGGGCAAACAGGGGAATTCACCCCTCCACTTT. Amino acid sequence: CASSSGKQGNSPLHF.